A selection of T cell receptor beta chains follows, all from one sample in a study of cytomegalovirus exposure and HLA in healthy donors. The method was immunoSEQ multiplex PCR; TCRdb's version includes in-frame clones alone and lacks a portion of them. The sample lists around 190,000 clones; approximately 78% were seen once. Sequenced: PBMCs. The receptors come from a woman aged 25 to 39 in good health and CMV-seronegative. The conserved cysteine and the conserved F or W are not part of the CDR3 here.

v_gene	j_gene	CDR3aa
TRBV5-1	TRBJ2-2	ASSLRQGDTGELF
TRBV5-1	TRBJ2-7	ASREAGVAYEQY
TRBV6-1	TRBJ1-2	ASKMTEANYGYT
TRBV6-5	TRBJ1-2	ASSHGTENYGYT
TRBV5-1	TRBJ1-1	ASSFQGAKGTEAF
TRBV2	TRBJ2-7	ASEGDRVRDRAYEQY
TRBV4-1	TRBJ2-1	ASSQLLAGAGWNEQF
TRBV18	TRBJ1-1	ASSPDPGSTEAF
TRBV27	TRBJ1-2	ASRERQAYGYT
TRBV2	TRBJ1-5	ASSEAGGIGPQH
TRBV18	TRBJ1-3	ASSSNVPGQSSGNTIY
TRBV7-2	TRBJ2-2	ASSEGGHGELF
TRBV5-6	TRBJ1-4	ASSPIGGGDVNEKLF
TRBV28	TRBJ2-7	ASSFEPKEQY
TRBV6-5	TRBJ1-5	ASIPDRRSNQPQH
TRBV7-9	TRBJ2-7	ASSRGGDEQY
TRBV5-6	TRBJ2-7	ASSSPRDHEQY
TRBV29-1	TRBJ2-1	SVGGGNEQF
TRBV5-1	TRBJ2-2	ASRDRDTGELF
TRBV5-8	TRBJ2-7	ASSPRQGPYEQY
TRBV5-1	TRBJ2-2	ASSVLLPNTGELF
TRBV28	TRBJ2-5	ASSPRGHWETQY